The source of this T cell receptor (beta chain) is a study of tumor and adjacent non-tumor tissue in lung cancer. Three rounds of nested PCR, following a modified ARM-PCR protocol, produced the TCRbeta library. Via MiXCR, TCRdb re-called the multiplex PCR reads, giving one row per CDR3 protein. The table has 90,000 to 100,000 distinct CDR3 sequences, approximately 80% seen once. This sample's RNA came from whole unsorted tissue. Distant lung tissue was collected more than 3 cm away from the tumor edge. Note on this clonotype: A junction boundary mismatches the germline segment, possibly from a read error.

The sample consisted of distant non-tumor lung tissue. The clonotype comes from a man aged 55-75 years with small cell lung cancer.

The CDR3 DNA sequence: TGTGCCAGCATACCCCCAAGGGCGGGAGCCTACGAGCGGTACTTC. This encodes CASIPPRAGAYERYF. This sequence joins TRBV6-5 and TRBJ2-7; 7 bases align to TRBD2. In germline, CDR1 is MNHEY, CDR2 SVGAGI. This CDR3 contains 15 residues.